A single T cell receptor beta chain is shown here with its context. These data come from a study of long-term antiretroviral therapy in people with HIV. Version v3.0 of the immunoSEQ assay was performed at survey level. Clones were sequenced by immunoSEQ multiplex PCR, and TCRdb holds only the in-frame ones, with some missing. In the table there are about 25,000 clones, 80% to 90% of which are singletons. The receptor was isolated from a man between 18 and 35 years old with HIV. The sample consisted of unsorted PBMCs, taken 3 years after starting antiretroviral therapy.

The CDR3, as DNA: TGCGCCAGCAGCCAAGACAGCTCTGGAAACACCATATATTTT. The encoded protein is CASSQDSSGNTIYF. V gene TRBV5-1 combines with J gene TRBJ1-3, with D possibly TRBD1 on 5 matching bases. Trimming stripped 4 bases from V and 0 bases from J, with 8 bases between. The CDR3 length is 14 residues. Germline CDR1 SGHRS, CDR2 YFSETQ.